A single T cell receptor beta chain is shown here with its context. Its specificity is not known. Germline values: CDR1 DFQATT, CDR2 SNEGSKA (reference sequence). The CDR3 is 15 residues long. The V gene end was trimmed by 2 bases and the J gene end by 0 bases; junction bases not matched to a gene: 2. This sample is part of a study of T cells after yellow fever vaccination. TCRdb re-called the 5' RACE reads through MiXCR, storing one row per CDR3 protein. The sample has some 300,000 distinct CDR3 sequences, 8.7% seen once. Study-level findings and limits: Clones that expanded after primary vaccination mostly reappeared after the booster (96% CD4, 88% CD8). The secondary T-cell response peaked on day 5, not day 15, but was weaker.

The chain carries TRBV20-1 and TRBJ2-2; TRBD1 matches at 8 bases. The receptor's source is a man younger than 30 who received the YFV17D yellow fever vaccine. This specimen consisted of CD4+ T cells sorted from PBMCs, obtained 5 days after the yellow fever booster vaccination. The CDR3 protein is CSARRTGSNTGELFF. CDR3 nucleotide sequence: TGCAGTGCTAGAAGGACAGGGTCGAACACCGGGGAGCTGTTTTTT.